The present T cell receptor beta chain was sequenced within a study of cytomegalovirus exposure and HLA in healthy donors. About the study: As released early, the data held 70 million to 95 million unique TCRs from HLA-typed donors.

PCR involved 60 Vbeta and 13 Jbeta primers. Method: immunoSEQ multiplex PCR; TCRdb's copy keeps in-frame clones and lacks some. The sample yields about 160,000 clones, roughly 80% seen once. V lost 0 bases and J 3 bases, leaving 9 bases between the germline ends. The germline CDR1 and CDR2 sequences are SGHAT and FQNNGV. The CDR3 contains 15 residues. Study outcomes and limitations: The authors assumed roughly uniform sequencing depth across donors for presence/absence analyses. Listed as cytomegalovirus-associated were about 160 TCR beta chains. A later analysis reportedly identified an Asian-associated ancestry cluster as carrying fewer N-insertions than the roughly 700-donor mean.

With respect to this clone: Its matching antigen is unknown.

This sequence originates from a woman aged 30 to 39 in good health and CMV-seropositive. V gene TRBV11-2 combines with J gene TRBJ2-1; maybe TRBD2 (5 bases). Material for sequencing was PBMCs. The CDR3 DNA is TGTGCCAGCAGCTTAGAATTGACTAACTACAATGAGCAGTTCTTC. Translating gives CASSLELTNYNEQFF.